The rows below give T cell receptor beta chains drawn from one sample of a study of technical replicates of blood from a handful of donors. Assay: immunoSEQ multiplex PCR; the TCRdb copy retains only in-frame clones and omits some. The sample carries 50,000 to 70,000 clones, roughly 93% recorded once. Sequencing was performed on PBMCs. These receptors were obtained from a human donor in good health. Some clones in this sample may be carry-over from other donors' samples. The CDR3 runs from the conserved cysteine through the conserved F or W. The D gene is left open where the match is weak. Only some rows state a clone size, as once, few, many or a class for expanded clones.

clone size | J gene | D gene | V gene | CDR3 protein | CDR3 DNA
NA | TRBJ2-4 | TRBD2 | TRBV10-3 | CAISNPSGSDDIQYF | TGTGCCATCAGTAACCCTAGCGGGAGTGATGACATTCAGTACTTC
NA | TRBJ2-7 | NA | TRBV30 | CAWRATGVSYEQYF | TGTGCCTGGAGGGCCACGGGAGTATCCTACGAGCAGTACTTC
NA | TRBJ2-7 | NA | TRBV9 | CASSVDRDSEQYF | TGTGCCAGCAGCGTAGATCGGGACTCCGAGCAGTACTTC
NA | TRBJ2-3 | NA | TRBV28 | CASRPGGTGGNTQYF | TGTGCCAGCAGACCAGGCGGGACTGGGGGGAATACGCAGTATTTT
NA | TRBJ1-1 | NA | TRBV7-9 | CASSLFGRSIPEAFF | TGTGCCAGCAGCCTATTCGGTCGTAGTATCCCTGAAGCTTTCTTT
NA | TRBJ1-1 | NA | TRBV4-1 | CASSPSGGWTEAFF | TGCGCCAGCAGCCCATCGGGGGGGTGGACTGAAGCTTTCTTT
NA | TRBJ1-1 | NA | TRBV7-8 | CASSLFQGRTEAFF | TGTGCCAGCAGCTTGTTTCAGGGGCGGACTGAAGCTTTCTTT
NA | TRBJ1-2 | NA | TRBV9 | CASSVGTPREGDGYTF | TGTGCCAGCAGCGTAGGGACTCCAAGAGAGGGCGATGGCTACACCTTC
NA | TRBJ2-5 | NA | TRBV5-6 | CASRFGVKETQYF | TGTGCCAGCAGGTTCGGAGTGAAAGAGACCCAGTACTTC
NA | TRBJ1-6 | TRBD1 | TRBV27 | CASSLGDRYNSPLHF | TGTGCCAGCAGTTTAGGGGACAGGTATAATTCACCCCTCCACTTT
NA | TRBJ2-2 | NA | TRBV5-1 | CASRGQPNTGELFF | TGCGCCAGCAGAGGACAGCCGAACACCGGGGAGCTGTTTTTT
NA | TRBJ2-2 | NA | TRBV7-2 | CASSLTGSATGELFF | TGTGCCAGCAGCTTAACAGGGTCGGCTACCGGGGAGCTGTTTTTT
NA | TRBJ2-7 | TRBD1 | TRBV4-3 | CASSQDDRGSYEQYF | TGCGCCAGCAGCCAAGACGACAGGGGCTCCTACGAGCAGTACTTC
once | TRBJ1-4 | TRBD1 | TRBV5-4 | CASSVGGQGNEKLFF | TGTGCCAGCAGCGTGGGGGGACAGGGGAATGAAAAACTGTTTTTT
NA | TRBJ2-1 | NA | TRBV7-3 | CASSLNLTDSYNEQFF | TGTGCCAGCAGCTTAAATCTGACTGATTCCTACAATGAGCAGTTCTTC
NA | TRBJ2-1 | TRBD1 | TRBV6-5 | CASSYGSGQGFNEQFF | TGTGCCAGCAGTTACGGTTCGGGACAGGGGTTCAATGAGCAGTTCTTC